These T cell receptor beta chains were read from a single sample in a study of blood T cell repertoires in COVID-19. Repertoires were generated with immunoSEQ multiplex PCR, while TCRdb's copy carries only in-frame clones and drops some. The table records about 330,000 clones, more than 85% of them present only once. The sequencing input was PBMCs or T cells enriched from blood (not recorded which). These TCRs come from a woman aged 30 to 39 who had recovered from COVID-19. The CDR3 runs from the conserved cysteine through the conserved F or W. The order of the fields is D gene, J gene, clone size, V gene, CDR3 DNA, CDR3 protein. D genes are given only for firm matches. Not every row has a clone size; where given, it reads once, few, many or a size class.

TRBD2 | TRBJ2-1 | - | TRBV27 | TGTGCCAGCAGTTCCCTAGCGGGGGGGTACAATGAGCAGTTCTTC | CASSSLAGGYNEQFF
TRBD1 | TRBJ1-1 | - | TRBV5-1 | TGCGCCAGCAGCCCACACAGGGGGGATGGTTTGAACACTGAAGCTTTCTTT | CASSPHRGDGLNTEAFF
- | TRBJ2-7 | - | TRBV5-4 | TGTGCCAGCAGCTTACCGGGACAAATCTACGAGCAGTACTTC | CASSLPGQIYEQYF
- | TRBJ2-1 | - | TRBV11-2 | TGTGCCAGCAGCTTCACAGGATTTTCAGGAGATGAGCAGTTCTTC | CASSFTGFSGDEQFF
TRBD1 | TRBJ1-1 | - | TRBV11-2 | TGTGCCAGCAGCGGACAGGTCGGCACTGAAGCTTTCTTT | CASSGQVGTEAFF
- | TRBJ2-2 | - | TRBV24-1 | TGTGCCACCTCTCCAACAGGGCCCGTTACCGGGGAGCTGTTTTTT | CATSPTGPVTGELFF
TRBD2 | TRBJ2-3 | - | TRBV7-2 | TGTGCCAGCAGCTTGGGCCTAGCGGGTATTGGGCCAGATACGCAGTATTTT | CASSLGLAGIGPDTQYF
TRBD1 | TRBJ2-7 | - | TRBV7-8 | TGTGCCAGCAGCTTAGTCGGGGCAGGGGGCTCCTACGAGCAGTACTTC | CASSLVGAGGSYEQYF
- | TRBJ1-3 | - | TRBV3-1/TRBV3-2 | TGTGCCAGCAGCCAATTTTCCAGCACCATATATTTT | CASSQFSSTIYF
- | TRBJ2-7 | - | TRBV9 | TGTGCCTCAGGGGAGACCTACGAGCAGTACTTC | CASGETYEQYF
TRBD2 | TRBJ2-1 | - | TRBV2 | TGTGCCAGCGTCCCTACTAGCGGGAGGGCCAATGAGCAGTTCTTC | CASVPTSGRANEQFF
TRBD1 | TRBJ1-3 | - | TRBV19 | TGTGCCAGTAATGATGCCGGGACAGCTGGAAACACCATATATTTT | CASNDAGTAGNTIYF
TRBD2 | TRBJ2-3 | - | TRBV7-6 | TGTGCCAGCAGCTTAGCGCTGGCTAGCGGGAGTGTGGGGGGAGATACGCAGTATTTT | CASSLALASGSVGGDTQYF
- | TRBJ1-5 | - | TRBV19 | TGTGCCAGTAGTTCCCAGGAGGGCGCGGGACAGCCCCAGCATTTT | CASSSQEGAGQPQHF
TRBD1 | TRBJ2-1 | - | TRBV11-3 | TGTGCCAGCAGCTTGGGGACAGGGGCGGGTAATGAGCAGTTCTTC | CASSLGTGAGNEQFF
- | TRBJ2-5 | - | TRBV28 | TGTGCCAGCAGTTTATACGCTAAAGAGACCCAGTACTTC | CASSLYAKETQYF
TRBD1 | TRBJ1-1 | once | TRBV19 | TGTGCCAGTAGTACTGGGACAGGGGTCTACACTGAAGCTTTCTTT | CASSTGTGVYTEAFF
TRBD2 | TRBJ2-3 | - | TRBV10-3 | TGTGCCATCAGTGAGTCCCTAGCGGGGGGCACAGATACGCAGTATTTT | CAISESLAGGTDTQYF
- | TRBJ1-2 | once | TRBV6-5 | TGTGCCAGCAGTCCCACGACCCACAGGCGGATTAACACCTTC | CASSPTTHRRINTF
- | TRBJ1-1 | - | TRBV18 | TGTGCCAGCTCACCAGGGAGTCCGGGCACTGAAGCTTTCTTT | CASSPGSPGTEAFF
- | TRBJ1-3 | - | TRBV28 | TGTGCCAGCAGCTCCGCGGGGATTGAGGGCTTCTCTGGAAACACCATATATTTT | CASSSAGIEGFSGNTIYF
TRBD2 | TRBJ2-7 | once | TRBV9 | TGTGCCAGCAGCGTAGCCGGGGGGGGACTAGCAGACGAGCAGTACTTC | CASSVAGGGLADEQYF
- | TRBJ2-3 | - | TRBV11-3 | TGTGCCAGCAGCCTAAGAGACTCCGGAGATACGCAGTATTTT | CASSLRDSGDTQYF
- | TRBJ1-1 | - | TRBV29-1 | TGCAGCGGGGGGGGCAGAATGAACACTGAAGCTTTCTTT | CSGGGRMNTEAFF
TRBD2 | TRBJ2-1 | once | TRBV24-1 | TGTGCCACCAGTGACGGGGGGGCCTACAATGAGCAGTTCTTC | CATSDGGAYNEQFF
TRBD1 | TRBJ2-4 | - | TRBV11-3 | TGTGCCAGCAGCCACAGGTCAGGGGGCGGCCAAAACATTCAGTACTTC | CASSHRSGGGQNIQYF
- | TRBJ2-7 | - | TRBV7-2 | TGTGCCAGCAGCTTAGCGCCGGTCCGCAGGGATTCCCTGAGCTCCTACGAGCAGTACTTC | CASSLAPVRRDSLSSYEQYF
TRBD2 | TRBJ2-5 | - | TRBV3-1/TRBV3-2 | TGTGCCAGCAGCCAAGAGGCAGCGGGAGATGGGGAGACCCAGTACTTC | CASSQEAAGDGETQYF
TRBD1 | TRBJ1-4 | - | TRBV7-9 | TGTGCCAGCAGCCGGACAGGGGAGGGGGAAAAACTGTTTTTT | CASSRTGEGEKLFF
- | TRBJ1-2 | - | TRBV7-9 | TGTGCCAGCAGCAACTGGACAGCGAACTATGGCTACACCTTC | CASSNWTANYGYTF
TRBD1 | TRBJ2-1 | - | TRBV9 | TGTGCCAGCAGCTCATATGGGACAGGGATCCATGAGCAGTTCTTC | CASSSYGTGIHEQFF
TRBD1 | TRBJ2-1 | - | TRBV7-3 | TGTGCCAGCAGCCCGGGGACAGACAATGAGCAGTTCTTC | CASSPGTDNEQFF
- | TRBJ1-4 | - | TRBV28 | TGTGCCAGCAGTCCCAACGCGGGGATGTCAGAAAAACTGTTTTTT | CASSPNAGMSEKLFF
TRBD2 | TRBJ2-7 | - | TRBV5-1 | TGCGCCAGCAGCTCCCTGAGCGGGGGGTACGAGCAGTACTTC | CASSSLSGGYEQYF
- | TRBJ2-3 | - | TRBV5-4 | TGTGCCAGCAGCTTGGACGAGAGGGATACGCAGTATTTT | CASSLDERDTQYF